The 30 T cell receptor beta chains below all came from one sample that was sequenced in a study of CD8 T cells in ankylosing spondylitis. TCRdb used MiXCR to reprocess the 5' RACE reads, holding one entry per CDR3 protein. Of 130,000 or so distinct CDR3 sequences listed, over 6.5% were seen once; the top ten hold more than 9%. Sequencing input: blood, either unsorted or a sorted T cell fraction (not recorded which). The receptors were sampled from a male donor with ankylosing spondylitis or in good health (not recorded which).

The chain has TRBV7-2 and TRBJ2-4, with 11 bases aligning to TRBD2. CDR1 and CDR2 (germline): SGHTA, FQGNSA. The CDR3 spans 17 residues. With V trimmed by 1 base and J by 3 bases, 5 bases remained unmatched. The CDR3 nucleotides are TGTGCCAGCAGCTTAGTTGTAGCGGGAGGGGGCAAAAACATTCAGTACTTC. Amino acid sequence: CASSLVVAGGGKNIQYF. Supplemented by reference TRBV7-2 and TRBJ2-4, the full variable domain reads GAGVSQSPSNKVTEKGKDVELRCDPISGHTALYWYRQSLGQGLEFLIYFQGNSAPDKSGLPSDRFSAERTGGSVSTLTIQRTQQEDSAVYLCASSLVVAGGGKNIQYFGAGTRLSVL.

This clonotype was recorded many times. The V call is TRBV24-1, the J call TRBJ2-7; D is unresolved. The germline V gene has CDR1 KGHDR and CDR2 SFDVKD. Trimming removed 5 bases from V and 0 bases from J, with 10 bases in between. The CDR3 is 14 residues long. CDR3 in DNA: TGTGCCACCAGTGCCTCCCAGAGCTCCTACGAGCAGTACTTC. Its protein is CATSASQSSYEQYF.

The table lists this clonotype with many counts. CDR3 amino acids: CASSSDSSNEKLFF. In DNA form, the CDR3 reads TGCGCCAGCAGCTCGGACAGTTCGAATGAAAAACTGTTTTTT. This rearrangement joins TRBV5-1 to TRBJ1-4, with TRBD1 as a possible D gene (6 bases). The germline gives CDR1 SGHRS, CDR2 YFSETQ. The V and J ends lost 3 bases and 5 bases respectively, with 11 bases between them. This CDR3 comprises 14 residues. The full variable domain, with the rest looked up from reference TRBV5-1 and TRBJ1-4, is KAGVTQTPRYLIKTRGQQVTLSCSPISGHRSVSWYQQTPGQGLQFLFEYFSETQRNKGNFPGRFSGRQFSNSRSEMNVSTLELGDSALYLCASSSDSSNEKLFFGSGTQLSVL.

This clonotype was observed many times. The chain is built from TRBV7-9 and TRBJ1-1; no reliable D call. This CDR3 comprises 15 residues. Trimming took off 1 base at V and 5 bases at J, with 14 bases between the two ends. Per the germline V gene, CDR1 is SEHNR and CDR2 is FQNEAQ (reference sequence). This chain's CDR3 is CASSLVFASGTEAFF. The DNA of the CDR3 is TGTGCCAGCAGCTTAGTGTTCGCCTCGGGGACTGAAGCTTTCTTT.

This clonotype occurred a few times. This chain connects TRBV3-1 to TRBJ1-2; D is uncertain. This CDR3 is built from 12 residues. Germline loops: CDR1 LGHDT, CDR2 YNNKEL (reference sequence). Trimming took off 3 bases at V and 3 bases at J, with 5 bases between the two ends. Here the CDR3 DNA reads TGTGCCAGCAGCCAGCGGTACTATGGCTACACCTTC. Its protein is CASSQRYYGYTF.

Many counts were recorded for this clonotype. This chain connects TRBV12-3 or TRBV12-4 to TRBJ2-1; D is uncertain. The CDR3 loop spans 12 amino acids. Between the trimmed V and J ends, which lost 2 bases and 6 bases, there was a span of 5 bases. CDR3: CASSLSPNEQFF. The CDR3 DNA follows: TGTGCCAGCAGTTTATCGCCCAATGAGCAGTTCTTC.

There are many counts of this clonotype. V gene TRBV10-3 combines with J gene TRBJ2-6; 9 bases are shared with TRBD1. The germline CDR1 and CDR2 sequences are ENHRY and SYGVKD. The CDR3 totals 16 residues. With 10 bases clipped from V and 2 bases from J, the junction kept 9 bases outside the gene matches. CDR3 sequence reads: CATRTGENAGANVLTF. The CDR3, as DNA: TGTGCCACCCGGACAGGGGAAAATGCTGGGGCCAACGTCCTGACTTTC.

This clonotype was seen repeatedly, ten times or more. The chain links TRBV5-1 to TRBJ2-7, with D uncertain. Germline loops: CDR1 SGHRS, CDR2 YFSETQ. Trimming left V 5 bases short and J 0 bases short, with 6 bases between. The CDR3 has 12 amino acids. CDR3 sequence reads: CASRDGSYEQYF. Written as DNA, the CDR3 is TGCGCCAGCAGGGACGGCTCCTACGAGCAGTACTTC.

A remark on this clonotype: With a much larger clone just one base away, this may be a read error. The V gene is TRBV5-1, the J gene TRBJ2-3; D possibly corresponds to TRBD2 (5 bases). CDR3 length equals 15 residues. Trimming shortened V by 4 bases and J by 6 bases, and 18 bases separated the two germline ends. The germline CDR1 and CDR2 sequences are SGHRS and YFSETQ. The CDR3 DNA reads TGCGCCAGCAGCCCTGGGAGTGGGGAAGTCGATACGCAGTATTTT. It encodes CASSPGSGEVDTQYF.

The sample holds many counts of this clonotype. This chain uses TRBV27 with TRBJ1-5; no clear D gene. This CDR3 contains 13 residues. Germline loops: CDR1 MNHEY, CDR2 SMNVEV (reference sequence). The V end was cut by 2 bases, the J end by 6 bases, with 8 bases between. In DNA form, the CDR3 reads TGTGCCAGCAGTTTAACAGTTCTTCAGCCCCAGCATTTT. Residues: CASSLTVLQPQHF.

The V and J genes are TRBV7-9 and TRBJ2-1, with D possibly TRBD1 on 6 matching bases. The V end was cut by 1 base, the J end by 2 bases, with 6 bases between. Germline lookup yields CDR1 SEHNR and CDR2 FQNEAQ (reference sequence). The CDR3 is 14 residues long. The CDR3 region is CASSLGQAYNEQFF. The CDR3 DNA reads as TGTGCCAGCAGCTTAGGACAGGCCTACAATGAGCAGTTCTTC.

Ten or more counts support this clonotype. CDR3 DNA: TGTGCCAGCAGTTTAAAGGGGACCCAGTACTTC. Amino acids: CASSLKGTQYF. The rearrangement links TRBV12-3 or TRBV12-4 to TRBJ2-5; D is ambiguous. V lost 2 bases, J lost 7 bases, and 5 bases lay in between. This CDR3 comprises 11 residues.

The chain has TRBV10-3 and TRBJ2-5; 8 nucleotides align to TRBD1. This CDR3 is 14 amino acids long. V lost 6 bases and J lost 5; bases outside the gene matches: 8. Germline CDR1 and CDR2: ENHRY and SYGVKD. CDR3 bases: TGTGCCATCAGCCGAGACAGGGGTCTGGAGACCCAGTACTTC. It encodes CAISRDRGLETQYF.

This clonotype was seen repeatedly, ten times or more. The chain uses TRBV19 and TRBJ2-1; unclear D gene. The CDR3 runs to 17 residues. Germline assignment: CDR1 LNHDA and CDR2 SQIVND (reference sequence). V was cut by 2 bases and J by 6 bases, with 20 bases left in between. CDR3 nucleotides: TGTGCCAGTAGTATACGTGGTGGCGGAATCCAACTCAATGAGCAGTTCTTC. Its translation: CASSIRGGGIQLNEQFF.

This clonotype was found many times. The chain couples TRBV12-3 or TRBV12-4 to TRBJ2-3, with 9 bases matching TRBD1. V shed 11 bases, J shed 2 bases, and the junction held 8 bases outside the gene matches. The CDR3 has 14 residues. The CDR3 spells CAATGQGFTDTQYF. Here the CDR3 DNA reads TGTGCCGCGACGGGACAGGGATTCACAGATACGCAGTATTTT.

This rearrangement joins TRBV5-4 to TRBJ1-1; no clear D gene. Germline loops: CDR1 SGHNT, CDR2 YYREEE (reference sequence). Trimming cost V 4 bases and J 6 bases, with 13 bases left between them. CDR3 size: 13 residues. DNA of the CDR3: TGTGCCAGCAGCCCCTTAGCGGCAGCTGAAGCTTTCTTT. Translated: CASSPLAAAEAFF.

This clonotype was recorded at least ten times. J is TRBJ2-3 and V is TRBV5-1; D not resolved. V was cut by 0 bases and J by 3 bases, with 8 bases left in between. Germline values: CDR1 SGHRS, CDR2 YFSETQ. This CDR3 spans 14 amino acids. The chain's CDR3 is CASSLEFQTDTQYF. DNA for the CDR3: TGCGCCAGCAGCTTGGAGTTTCAGACAGATACGCAGTATTTT.

In its sample, this clonotype was seen many times. V is TRBV10-3 and J is TRBJ2-7; D may be TRBD1 (6 bases). Trimming cost V 4 bases and J 5 bases, with 18 bases left between them. The CDR3 is made up of 15 amino acids. From germline, CDR1 is ENHRY and CDR2 SYGVKD. The CDR3 DNA follows: TGTGCCATCAGTGGGGTCGCCAGGGGTATAAACGAGCAGTACTTC. Translated, it gives CAISGVARGINEQYF.

This clonotype was counted between two and nine times. V gene TRBV7-3 combines with J gene TRBJ2-1; 8 bases agree with TRBD2. Germline V CDR1 and CDR2: SGHTA, FQGTGA. J lost 2 bases, V lost 6 bases, and 6 bases had no gene match. The CDR3 runs 15 residues. CDR3 coding DNA: TGTGCCAGCAGACCTGCGGGGGGCCCCTACAATGAGCAGTTCTTC. It is translated as CASRPAGGPYNEQFF.

In its sample, this clonotype was seen many times. The chain employs TRBV20-1 and TRBJ1-2; D call uncertain. The V end lost 0 bases, the J end lost 4 bases, and 15 bases lay between the germline ends. The CDR3 has 15 amino acids. The germline gives CDR1 DFQATT, CDR2 SNEGSKA (reference sequence). CDR3 region: CSARDREWLSYGYTF. In DNA form, the CDR3 reads TGCAGTGCTAGAGATCGAGAATGGCTTTCCTATGGCTACACCTTC.

J is TRBJ1-4 and V is TRBV2; no clear D. V was pared by 8 bases and J by 8 bases, with 12 bases between. The CDR3 is 12 residues long. Germline lookup yields CDR1 SNHLY and CDR2 FYNNEI. CDR3 DNA: TGTGCCAGCGTTCTACTGGGGGAAAAACTGTTTTTT. Protein sequence: CASVLLGEKLFF.

In its sample, this clonotype was seen many times. The chain recombines TRBV24-1 with TRBJ2-4; tentatively, D is TRBD1 (5 bases). Trimming pared 4 bases from V and 2 bases from J, leaving 11 bases between. Germline V gives CDR1 KGHDR, CDR2 SFDVKD. The CDR3 has 15 residues. This CDR3 is CATSESGISKNIQYF. DNA of the CDR3: TGTGCCACCAGTGAATCAGGGATTTCCAAAAACATTCAGTACTTC.

Ten or more counts support this clonotype. V gene TRBV20-1 combines with J gene TRBJ2-3; the match to TRBD1 covers 7 bases. Germline CDR1 and CDR2: DFQATT and SNEGSKA (reference sequence). V dropped 3 bases and J dropped 7; count of bases not matched to a gene: 13. This CDR3 spans 15 amino acids. CDR3 protein: CSARVGGHAVHTQYF. In nucleotides, the CDR3 is TGCAGTGCTAGGGTAGGGGGCCACGCTGTTCATACGCAGTATTTT.

This clonotype occurred many times. This chain connects TRBV11-2 to TRBJ2-2; D remains unclear. Trimming pared 5 bases from V and 1 base from J, leaving 8 bases between. Germline V gene sequence: CDR1 SGHAT, CDR2 FQNNGV. The CDR3 spans 14 residues. CDR3 nucleotides: TGTGCCAGCAGCCCCATCGGGAACACCGGGGAGCTGTTTTTT. It encodes CASSPIGNTGELFF. The full variable domain, with the rest looked up from reference TRBV11-2 and TRBJ2-2, is EAGVAQSPRYKIIEKRQSVAFWCNPISGHATLYWYQQILGQGPKLLIQFQNNGVVDDSQLPKDRFSAERLKGVDSTLKIQPAKLEDSAVYLCASSPIGNTGELFFGEGSRLTVL.

The sample holds many counts of this clonotype. V gene TRBV12-3 or TRBV12-4 combines with J gene TRBJ1-3; D is ambiguous. The CDR3 has 15 amino acids. V lost 2 bases, J lost 0 bases, and 8 bases lay in between. DNA for the CDR3: TGTGCCAGCAGTTTAAGGTCCCCCTCTGGAAACACCATATATTTT. Translation: CASSLRSPSGNTIYF.

This clonotype was detected many times. The rearrangement joins TRBV28 to TRBJ2-1, with 7 bases fitting TRBD2. There are 17 residues in the CDR3. The ends lost 2 bases at V and 5 bases at J; junction bases unmatched: 12. CDR1 is MDHEN, CDR2 SYDVKM, per germline. For the CDR3, the DNA is TGTGCCAGCAGTTTACGTACACTCCGGGGGGACCACAATGAGCAGTTCTTC. Its translation is CASSLRTLRGDHNEQFF.

This clonotype was seen ten or more times. The chain is built from TRBV29-1 and TRBJ2-1; 14 positions agree with TRBD2. J gave up 6 bases and V 4 bases, and 2 bases lay outside the gene matches. CDR1 SQVTM and CDR2 ANQGSEA come from the germline V gene. The CDR3 spans 14 residues. The CDR3 DNA follows: TGCAGCGTTGGTGGGACTAGCGGGGGCAATGAGCAGTTCTTC. It yields the protein CSVGGTSGGNEQFF.

This clonotype was counted many times. The chain combines TRBV24-1 with TRBJ2-1, with 9 bases that match TRBD2. V was clipped by 3 bases and J by 6 bases; unmatched bases: 5. Germline V CDR1 and CDR2: KGHDR, SFDVKD. The length of the CDR3 is 15 residues. The DNA of the CDR3 is TGTGCCACCAGTGATGTTAGCGGGAGTCCCAATGAGCAGTTCTTC. It codes for CATSDVSGSPNEQFF.

This clonotype was seen repeatedly, ten times or more. The gene calls are TRBV5-1 and TRBJ2-3; 8 bases are a match to TRBD1. Trimming cost V 0 bases and J 4 bases; bases outside gene matches: 4. The CDR3 has 15 residues. CDR1 is SGHRS, CDR2 YFSETQ, per germline. The CDR3 sequence is CASSLEGQAADTQYF. The CDR3 DNA reads as TGCGCCAGCAGCTTGGAGGGACAGGCGGCAGATACGCAGTATTTT. Variable domain in full (rest from reference TRBV5-1 and TRBJ2-3): KAGVTQTPRYLIKTRGQQVTLSCSPISGHRSVSWYQQTPGQGLQFLFEYFSETQRNKGNFPGRFSGRQFSNSRSEMNVSTLELGDSALYLCASSLEGQAADTQYFGPGTRLTVL.

The chain joins TRBV5-4 to TRBJ2-1; TRBD2 matches 7 bases. This CDR3 region has 15 residues. The ends lost 4 bases at V and 4 bases at J; junction bases unmatched: 8. Germline V CDR1 and CDR2: SGHNT, YYREEE (reference sequence). CDR3 in amino acids: CASSVTRGVYNEQFF. The CDR3 coding sequence is TGTGCCAGCAGCGTAACACGGGGGGTTTACAATGAGCAGTTCTTC.